Listed here are 18 T cell receptor beta chains from one sample, sequenced in a study of blood T cell repertoires in COVID-19. Clones were sequenced by immunoSEQ multiplex PCR, and TCRdb holds only the in-frame ones, with some missing. The sample includes 120,000 to 150,000 clones, around 85% of them seen just once. Sequencing was done on a sample of peripheral blood. The receptor set was obtained from a man in his forties or fifties with acute or convalescent COVID-19.

This rearrangement joins TRBV5-6 to TRBJ1-1, with 7 bases aligning to TRBD1. The CDR3 loop spans 13 amino acids. V shed 0 bases, J shed 11 bases, and the junction held 7 bases outside the gene matches. Germline CDR1 SGHDT, CDR2 YYEEEE. Here the CDR3 reads CASSLADRPAAFF. In DNA, the CDR3 is TGTGCCAGCAGCTTGGCGGACAGGCCGGCGGCTTTCTTT.

This chain uses TRBV11-2 with TRBJ1-1; the D gene is possibly TRBD1 (5 bases). Deletions cut 4 bases from V and 3 bases from J, with 6 bases between. The CDR3 consists of 12 residues. The germline gives CDR1 SGHAT, CDR2 FQNNGV. The CDR3 reads CASSSGYTEAFF. The CDR3 nucleotides are TGTGCCAGCAGCTCAGGGTACACTGAAGCTTTCTTT.

This sequence joins TRBV10-3 and TRBJ2-2, with D unclear. Germline-derived CDR1 and CDR2 are ENHRY and SYGVKD. The CDR3 extends over 13 amino acids. The ends were cut back, 6 bases at V and 1 base at J, with 6 bases in the middle. CDR3 protein: CAIRRGNTGELFF. CDR3 DNA sequence: TGTGCCATCAGACGAGGGAACACCGGGGAGCTGTTTTTT.

The V gene is TRBV4-2, the J gene TRBJ2-7; D may be TRBD2 (6 bases). The V gene's germline CDR1 is LGHNA and CDR2 YNFKEQ. Between the trimmed V and J ends, which lost 4 bases and 2 bases, there was a span of 15 bases. The CDR3 spans 15 residues. This CDR3 is CASSPSAGLTYEQYF. The CDR3, as DNA: TGTGCCAGCAGCCCCTCCGCGGGGCTAACCTACGAGCAGTACTTC.

This clone occurred a few times. V is TRBV9 and J is TRBJ2-7; no clear D. CDR3 length: 14 residues. CDR1 SGDLS and CDR2 YYNGEE come from the germline V gene. Trimming pared 3 bases from V and 2 bases from J, leaving 12 bases between. CDR3 coding DNA: TGTGCCAGCAGCGCCCCCGACTTGCCCTACGAGCAGTACTTC. Protein sequence: CASSAPDLPYEQYF.

The chain uses TRBV3-1 (or the pseudogene TRBV3-2) and TRBJ2-7; 7 bases are shared with TRBD1. Germline loops: CDR1 LGHDT, CDR2 YNNKEL (reference sequence). The CDR3 is made up of 13 amino acids. J gave up 6 bases and V 2 bases, and 4 bases lay outside the gene matches. In nucleotides, the CDR3 is TGTGCCAGCAGCCAACTGACAGGGACCGAGCAGTACTTC. Protein: CASSQLTGTEQYF.

This rearrangement joins TRBV2 to TRBJ1-1; TRBD1 is a possible D gene (6 bases). CDR3 size: 14 residues. V was cut by 10 bases and J by 2 bases, with 17 bases left in between. Germline loops: CDR1 SNHLY, CDR2 FYNNEI. In DNA, the CDR3 is TGTGCCATACGCCTGGCGGGGGGCAACACTGAAGCTTTCTTT. It yields the protein CAIRLAGGNTEAFF.

The chain couples TRBV6-5 to TRBJ1-5; TRBD1 might be the D (5 bases). Trimming stripped 6 bases from V and 0 bases from J, with 9 bases between. CDR3 size: 14 residues. Per the germline V gene, CDR1 is MNHEY and CDR2 is SVGAGI. CDR3 nucleotide sequence: TGTGCCAGCAGGGTCGGGGGTAGCAATCAGCCCCAGCATTTT. This encodes CASRVGGSNQPQHF.

The chain uses TRBV24-1 and TRBJ2-1, with D possibly matching TRBD1 (5 bases). Germline V gives CDR1 KGHDR, CDR2 SFDVKD. V was pared by 1 base and J by 2 bases, with 11 bases between. There are 16 residues in the CDR3. CDR3 bases: TGTGCCACCAGTGATTTTACAACAGGTGCCTACAATGAGCAGTTCTTC. Its translation: CATSDFTTGAYNEQFF.

V usage is TRBV9 and J usage is TRBJ2-5; D remains unclear. The CDR3 is made up of 16 amino acids. CDR1 is SGDLS and CDR2 is YYNGEE in the germline V gene. Trimming left V 0 bases short and J 0 bases short, with 12 bases between. The CDR3 reads CASSVDAFGYQETQYF. In nucleotides, the CDR3 is TGTGCCAGCAGCGTAGATGCCTTCGGGTACCAAGAGACCCAGTACTTC.

The chain joins TRBV18 to TRBJ1-5; the match to TRBD1 covers 8 bases. The ends lost 4 bases at V and 7 bases at J; junction bases unmatched: 12. Germline V gives CDR1 KGHSH, CDR2 LQKENI. CDR3 length equals 16 residues. This chain's CDR3 is CASSLDRGRNGQPQHF. DNA for the CDR3: TGTGCCAGCTCACTCGACAGGGGTAGGAATGGACAGCCCCAGCATTTT.

This chain uses TRBV27 with TRBJ2-5; TRBD2 matches 13 bases. Trimming removed 5 bases from V and 2 bases from J; junction bases left unmatched: 2. The CDR3 contains 15 residues. Germline V gene sequence: CDR1 MNHEY, CDR2 SMNVEV (reference sequence). CDR3 protein: CASSGLAGVQETQYF. Written as DNA, the CDR3 is TGTGCCAGCAGTGGACTAGCGGGGGTACAAGAGACCCAGTACTTC.

This clone was seen a few times. CDR3 loop: CASSFYYEQFF. The DNA for the CDR3 is TGTGCCAGCAGTTTTTATTATGAGCAGTTCTTC. J is TRBJ2-1 and V is TRBV28; the D is unclear. The CDR3 totals 11 residues. V was cut by 3 bases and J by 8 bases, with 5 bases left in between. Germline loops: CDR1 MDHEN, CDR2 SYDVKM.

The sample holds one count of this clone. J is TRBJ2-7 and V is TRBV19, with TRBD1 identical over 7 bases. After removal of 5 bases from V and 3 bases from J, the junction contained 7 bases not matched to a gene. The CDR3 has 14 amino acids. The germline gives CDR1 LNHDA, CDR2 SQIVND (reference sequence). CDR3 protein: CASSYRGLVYEQYF. CDR3 nucleotide sequence: TGTGCCAGTAGTTACAGGGGTTTGGTCTACGAGCAGTACTTC.

The chain combines TRBV5-1 with TRBJ2-5; D remains ambiguous. The germline V gene has CDR1 SGHRS and CDR2 YFSETQ. V was trimmed by 5 bases and J by 5 bases, leaving 13 bases between them. The CDR3 contains 13 residues. CDR3 sequence reads: CASRRGETETQYF. As DNA, the CDR3 is TGCGCCAGCAGAAGAGGAGAGACGGAGACCCAGTACTTC.

The chain is built from TRBV18 and TRBJ2-3; 7 bases fit TRBD1. Unmatched junction bases numbered 10, after V lost 5 bases and J lost 5 bases. CDR1 is KGHSH, CDR2 LQKENI, per germline. The CDR3 length is 15 residues. CDR3 in amino acids: CASSKTGNNIDTQYF. DNA for the CDR3: TGTGCCAGCTCAAAGACAGGGAATAACATAGATACGCAGTATTTT.

The V and J genes are TRBV5-5 and TRBJ2-4, with D possibly being TRBD1 (5 bases). The CDR3 is made up of 14 amino acids. Germline assignment: CDR1 SGHKS and CDR2 YYEKEE (reference sequence). V lost 4 bases, J lost 7 bases, and 15 bases lay in between. CDR3 protein: CASSAWVSGNIQYF. For the CDR3, the DNA is TGTGCCAGCAGCGCGTGGGTGTCAGGGAACATTCAGTACTTC. The whole variable domain, remainder taken from reference TRBV5-5 and TRBJ2-4, is DAGVTQSPTHLIKTRGQQVTLRCSPISGHKSVSWYQQVLGQGPQFIFQYYEKEERGRGNFPDRFSARQFPNYSSELNVNALLLGDSALYLCASSAWVSGNIQYFGAGTRLSVL.

The chain employs TRBV11-2 and TRBJ2-4; no definite D call. The CDR3 consists of 13 residues. V dropped 2 bases and J dropped 6 bases, with 8 bases sitting between them. Per the germline V gene, CDR1 is SGHAT and CDR2 is FQNNGV. CDR3 sequence: CASSLSPPNIQYF. The CDR3 nucleotides are TGTGCCAGCAGCTTAAGCCCCCCAAACATTCAGTACTTC.